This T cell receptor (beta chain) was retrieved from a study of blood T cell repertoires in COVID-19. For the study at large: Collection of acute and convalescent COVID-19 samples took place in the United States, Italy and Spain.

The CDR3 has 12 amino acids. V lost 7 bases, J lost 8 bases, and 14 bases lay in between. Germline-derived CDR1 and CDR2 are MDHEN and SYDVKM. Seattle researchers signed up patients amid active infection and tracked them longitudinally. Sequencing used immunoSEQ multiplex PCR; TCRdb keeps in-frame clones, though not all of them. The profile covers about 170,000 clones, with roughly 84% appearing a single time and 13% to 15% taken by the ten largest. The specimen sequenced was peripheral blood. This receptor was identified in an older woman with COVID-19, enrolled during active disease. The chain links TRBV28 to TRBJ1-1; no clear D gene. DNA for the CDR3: TGTGCCAGCACCTCTCCGGCCAGGGAAGCTTTCTTT. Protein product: CASTSPAREAFF.